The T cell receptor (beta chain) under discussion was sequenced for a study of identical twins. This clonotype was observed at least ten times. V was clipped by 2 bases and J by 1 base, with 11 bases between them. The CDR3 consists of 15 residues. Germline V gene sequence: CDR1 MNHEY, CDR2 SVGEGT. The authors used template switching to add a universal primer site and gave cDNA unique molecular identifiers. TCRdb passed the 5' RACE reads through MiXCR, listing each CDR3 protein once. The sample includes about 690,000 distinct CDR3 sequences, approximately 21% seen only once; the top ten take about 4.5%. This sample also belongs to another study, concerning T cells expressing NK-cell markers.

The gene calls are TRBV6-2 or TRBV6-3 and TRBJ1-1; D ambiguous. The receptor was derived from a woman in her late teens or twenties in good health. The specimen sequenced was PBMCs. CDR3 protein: CASSYTPGPNTEAFF. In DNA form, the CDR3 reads TGTGCCAGCAGTTACACCCCCGGGCCGAACACTGAAGCTTTCTTT.